The source of this T cell receptor beta chain is a study of regulatory T cells in long-lasting Graves disease. Study-level results: Persistent patients had a count of shared public clonotypes (roughly 2,500) that exceeded that of new patients (around 960).

There are many counts of this clonotype. Its antigen is as yet unknown. In building TCR beta libraries, iRepertoire HTBI primers were used together with Arm-PCR of CDR3 regions. TCRdb re-called the multiplex PCR reads with MiXCR, one entry per CDR3 protein. Among roughly 400,000 distinct CDR3 sequences listed, around 20% were seen once. The CDR3 sequence is 17 residues long. Trimming at V came to 3 bases and at J to 0 bases, leaving 6 bases not matched to a gene. Germline V gene sequence: CDR1 SGHTA, CDR2 FQGNSA. The time point here: persistent/refractory GD, antithyroid drugs over 5 years with positive TRAb. RNA extracted from PBMCs served as the sequencing template.

This receptor was identified in a female donor with Graves disease. The chain combines TRBV7-2 with TRBJ2-2, with 8 bases lining up with TRBD1. The specimen comprised peripheral blood mononuclear cells (PBMCs), sampled when the disease was refractory, from a patient treated with antithyroid drugs. The CDR3 nucleotides read TGTGCCAGCAGCTTTAGACAGGGGCGACCGAACACCGGGGAGCTGTTTTTT. Protein product: CASSFRQGRPNTGELFF.